This T cell receptor (beta chain) was obtained from a study of blood T cell repertoires in COVID-19. At the level of the study: COVID-19 samples, acute and convalescent, were from the United States, Italy and Spain. T cells, B-cell-depleted T cells, or PBMCs supplied cDNA or gDNA.

This clone was detected only once. Original data processing: Scientists estimated how many nucleated cells there were by amplifying reference gene primers. Here immunoSEQ multiplex PCR was the method, and the copy in TCRdb shows in-frame clones only, minus some. V and J calls plus clone size are reproduced from that table; the DNA served to infer D and trimming. Among approximately 100,000 clones listed, just under 85% were seen once. Sequencing input: peripheral blood. This sequence originates from an elderly woman with active or convalescent COVID-19.

In DNA, the CDR3 is TGCGCCAGCAGCTTGGGTAGCGGGGGATTAGACTACTACAATGAGCAGTTCTTC. Its protein is CASSLGSGGLDYYNEQFF. The chain joins TRBV5-1 to TRBJ2-1; 9 nucleotides agree with TRBD2. This CDR3 comprises 18 residues. The germline V gene has CDR1 SGHRS and CDR2 YFSETQ. Trimming at V came to 0 bases and at J to 3 bases, leaving 10 bases not matched to a gene.